Listed here are 27 T cell receptor beta chains from one sample, sequenced in a study of T cell responses to AZD1222 COVID-19 vaccine. Generated by immunoSEQ multiplex PCR, the TCRdb table keeps only in-frame clones and is missing some. The repertoire holds 98,000 or so clones, with approximately 90% as singletons. Specimen: peripheral blood, collected on day 0 of AZD1222 vaccination. The source is an adult in good health.

The rearrangement uses TRBV3-1 (or the pseudogene TRBV3-2) and TRBJ1-5; possibly TRBD1 for D (5 bases). The germline V gene encodes CDR1 LGHDT and CDR2 YNNKEL (reference sequence). This CDR3 is built from 14 residues. V lost 5 bases and J lost 5, with 13 bases in between. The CDR3 nucleotides read TGTGCCAGCAGCACCAGGGTTGGGGATCAGCCCCAGCATTTT. This encodes CASSTRVGDQPQHF.

This rearrangement joins TRBV10-3 to TRBJ1-2; D remains unclear. Germline V lookup: CDR1 ENHRY, CDR2 SYGVKD. Trimming removed 10 bases from V and 0 bases from J, with 24 bases in between. The CDR3 length is 17 residues. CDR3 region: CATRPGVDLNPNYGYTF. The CDR3 DNA sequence: TGTGCCACCCGCCCGGGTGTAGATCTTAACCCTAACTATGGCTACACCTTC.

This clone was seen just once. This chain links TRBV7-8 with TRBJ1-2; 7 bases map to TRBD1. CDR3 size: 14 residues. The germline V gene encodes CDR1 SGHVS and CDR2 FQNEAQ. The trim removed 2 bases at V and 8 bases at J, leaving 8 bases unmatched. CDR3 sequence reads: CASSLIAGGEGYTF. CDR3 DNA sequence: TGTGCCAGCAGCTTAATCGCAGGGGGTGAGGGCTACACCTTC.

The chain employs TRBV27 and TRBJ2-7; 9 bases line up with TRBD1. The CDR3 contains 15 residues. Germline V gives CDR1 MNHEY, CDR2 SMNVEV (reference sequence). J gave up 7 bases and V 6 bases, and 13 bases lay outside the gene matches. The CDR3, as DNA: TGTGCCAGCAGAAGACTGGACAGGGGCCGGTCGGAGCAGTACTTC. Its protein is CASRRLDRGRSEQYF.

V usage is TRBV18 and J usage is TRBJ2-2, with 7 bases aligning to TRBD1. Germline loops: CDR1 KGHSH, CDR2 LQKENI. The ends lost 4 bases at V and 6 bases at J; junction bases unmatched: 2. The CDR3 consists of 13 residues. CDR3 in DNA: TGTGCCAGCTCACGACAGGGCTCCGGGGAGCTGTTTTTT. Translation: CASSRQGSGELFF.

This chain uses TRBV6-5 with TRBJ1-2, with a weak D call TRBD1 (5 bases). The CDR3 sequence is 16 residues long. The germline gives CDR1 MNHEY, CDR2 SVGAGI. V lost 0 bases to trimming and J lost 2 bases, with 13 bases between them. CDR3 coding DNA: TGTGCCAGCAGTTACTCCCCGGGGACGGCCAACTATGGCTACACCTTC. This gives the protein CASSYSPGTANYGYTF.

This rearrangement joins TRBV28 to TRBJ1-2; no clear D. Trimming stripped 4 bases from V and 8 bases from J, with 14 bases between. Germline assignment: CDR1 MDHEN and CDR2 SYDVKM. This CDR3 is 13 amino acids long. The CDR3 nucleotides read TGTGCCAGCAGTTCCACGGCCACGGGAGGCTACACCTTC. Translated, it gives CASSSTATGGYTF.

This rearrangement joins TRBV7-8 to TRBJ1-2; D perhaps matches TRBD1 (5 bases). Between the trimmed V and J ends, which lost 5 bases and 3 bases, there was a span of 10 bases. Germline V CDR1 and CDR2: SGHVS, FQNEAQ. CDR3 length: 13 amino acids. The CDR3 DNA follows: TGTGCCAGCAGCGAGACGGGGGACTATGGCTACACCTTC. It encodes CASSETGDYGYTF.

This chain joins TRBV7-8 and TRBJ2-1; no clear D. Germline CDR1 is SGHVS and CDR2 is FQNEAQ. The CDR3 length is 14 residues. V was trimmed by 5 bases and J by 7 bases, leaving 15 bases between them. As DNA, the CDR3 is TGTGCCAGCAGCCAAGTGGGTACAGTGAATGAGCAGTTCTTC. Its translation: CASSQVGTVNEQFF.

The V and J genes are TRBV5-1 and TRBJ1-1; weak D call: TRBD1 (6 bases). Trimming cost V 5 bases and J 4 bases, with 15 bases left between them. Germline CDR1 SGHRS, CDR2 YFSETQ. The CDR3 runs to 14 residues. Here the CDR3 reads CASSSGGRFTEAFF. The CDR3 nucleotides are TGCGCCAGCAGTTCTGGGGGGCGCTTCACTGAAGCTTTCTTT.

V is TRBV3-1 (or the pseudogene TRBV3-2) and J is TRBJ2-3; 9 bases map to TRBD2. The V and J ends lost 2 bases and 4 bases, in that order; junction bases with no gene match: 4. This CDR3 spans 15 amino acids. Per the germline V gene, CDR1 is LGHDT and CDR2 is YNNKEL (reference sequence). The CDR3 here is CASSQHGGGADTQYF. CDR3 coding DNA: TGTGCCAGCAGCCAACATGGCGGGGGGGCAGATACGCAGTATTTT.

This clone was observed a single time. CDR3 bases: TGTGCCAGCAGCGCAAATAGCAATCAGCCCCAGCATTTT. Translation gives CASSANSNQPQHF. The chain joins TRBV7-2 to TRBJ1-5; no clear D gene. The CDR3 sequence is 13 residues long. V was pared by 5 bases and J by 0 bases, with 5 bases between. Germline CDR1 reads SGHTA; CDR2 reads FQGNSA.

The chain employs TRBV27 and TRBJ2-7, with D hard to call. The germline gives CDR1 MNHEY, CDR2 SMNVEV (reference sequence). The CDR3 sequence is 11 residues long. V lost 6 bases and J 5 bases, leaving 8 bases between the germline ends. For the CDR3, the DNA is TGTGCCAGCAGAGGTTGGGACGAGCAGTACTTC. Its translation is CASRGWDEQYF.

The chain employs TRBV7-8 and TRBJ1-2; no reliable D call. The CDR3 covers 12 residues. Between the trimmed V and J ends, which lost 11 bases and 0 bases, there was a span of 10 bases. Germline assignment: CDR1 SGHVS and CDR2 FQNEAQ. The DNA for the CDR3 is TGTGCCGTTCAGAGAACTAACTATGGCTACACCTTC. Translating gives CAVQRTNYGYTF.

The genes are TRBV9 and TRBJ1-5; D not certain. This CDR3 is built from 13 residues. The germline V gene has CDR1 SGDLS and CDR2 YYNGEE. V gave up 0 bases and J gave up 7 bases, with 8 bases separating them. Here the CDR3 reads CASSVGGRQPQHF. The CDR3 DNA is TGTGCCAGCAGCGTAGGGGGAAGGCAGCCCCAGCATTTT.

The chain links TRBV7-9 to TRBJ2-7; D is perhaps TRBD2 (6 bases). Trimming left V 1 base short and J 2 bases short, with 12 bases between. The CDR3 covers 15 residues. Germline CDR1 reads SEHNR; CDR2 reads FQNEAQ (reference sequence). The CDR3: CASSLGGSGPYEQYF. In DNA form, the CDR3 reads TGTGCCAGCAGCTTAGGGGGCAGCGGGCCCTACGAGCAGTACTTC.

The chain is built from TRBV19 and TRBJ1-1; TRBD1 matches 7 bases. After removal of 6 bases from V and 4 bases from J, the junction contained 5 bases not matched to a gene. The CDR3 length is 13 residues. Germline CDR1 is LNHDA and CDR2 is SQIVND (reference sequence). The CDR3 is CASRWTGPTEAFF. CDR3 bases: TGTGCCAGTAGATGGACAGGACCCACTGAAGCTTTCTTT.

The V gene is TRBV18, the J gene TRBJ2-7, with TRBD1 matching over 8 bases. Germline CDR1 and CDR2: KGHSH and LQKENI. This CDR3 contains 14 residues. The ends lost 3 bases at V and 5 bases at J; junction bases unmatched: 6. The CDR3: CASSPLGQDHEQYF. CDR3 in DNA: TGTGCCAGCTCACCGCTGGGACAGGACCACGAGCAGTACTTC.

In this sample, this clone turned up a few times. The chain combines TRBV2 with TRBJ1-2; TRBD1 matches 7 bases. Germline CDR1 and CDR2: SNHLY and FYNNEI. Trimming cost V 5 bases and J 4 bases; bases outside gene matches: 7. The CDR3 extends over 14 amino acids. The CDR3: CASSLQGQGYGYTF. DNA for the CDR3: TGTGCCAGCAGTTTACAGGGGCAGGGCTATGGCTACACCTTC.

This chain uses TRBV4-1 with TRBJ2-7; D remains ambiguous. The J call may be wrong; the DNA end is better matched by TRBJ2-1. Germline V gene sequence: CDR1 MGHRA, CDR2 YSYEKL. This CDR3 comprises 11 residues. For the CDR3, the DNA is TGCGCCAGCAGCCAAGATGGGGTCCAGTTCTTC. Its translation is CASSQDGVQFF.

Details on this clone: It is likely a read error, because the conserved phenylalanine at the end of the CDR3 is missing. V is TRBV2 and J is TRBJ1-6; TRBD1 agrees at 7 bases. Germline lookup yields CDR1 SNHLY and CDR2 FYNNEI. The V gene end was trimmed by 4 bases and the J gene end by 7 bases; junction bases not matched to a gene: 7. There are 15 residues in the CDR3. The CDR3 loop reads CASSVGTAPNSPLHL. The CDR3 bases are TGTGCCAGCAGTGTTGGGACAGCCCCGAATTCACCCCTCCACCTT.

The rearrangement uses TRBV3-1 (or the pseudogene TRBV3-2) and TRBJ2-3, with a possible D match to TRBD2 (6 bases). The CDR3 covers 14 residues. V dropped 3 bases and J dropped 0 bases, with 7 bases sitting between them. Germline assignment: CDR1 LGHDT and CDR2 YNNKEL (reference sequence). This CDR3 is CASSQGGSTDTQYF. The CDR3 nucleotides are TGTGCCAGCAGCCAGGGGGGTAGCACAGATACGCAGTATTTT.

A note on this clone: At one end, the junction sequence differs from germline, possibly due to a read error. The J gene is TRBJ1-5, the V gene TRBV7-8; 7 bases match TRBD1. The germline gives CDR1 SGHVS, CDR2 FQNEAQ. There are 17 residues in the CDR3. The CDR3 nucleotides read TGTGCCAGCAGCTCCCGCACCATGAGACAGGGTGATCAACCCCAGCATTTT. Encoded protein: CASSSRTMRQGDQPQHF.

The chain has TRBV19 and TRBJ1-5; D is perhaps TRBD1 (5 bases). Germline V lookup: CDR1 LNHDA, CDR2 SQIVND (reference sequence). The length of the CDR3 is 13 residues. V dropped 7 bases and J dropped 8 bases, with 15 bases sitting between them. In nucleotides, the CDR3 is TGTGCCAGTACTACCATCGGGACGGAGCCCCAGCATTTT. Translation gives CASTTIGTEPQHF.

V is TRBV18 and J is TRBJ2-3; a possible D gene is TRBD2 (6 bases). Deletions cut 3 bases from V and 5 bases from J, with 9 bases between. CDR1 is KGHSH, CDR2 LQKENI, per germline. The CDR3 sequence is 13 residues long. In DNA form, the CDR3 reads TGTGCCAGCTCACCGGAGGGACGAGATACGCAGTATTTT. Translation gives CASSPEGRDTQYF.

The chain links TRBV19 to TRBJ1-3, with TRBD1 matching over 9 bases. Germline-derived CDR1 and CDR2 are LNHDA and SQIVND (reference sequence). The ends lost 4 bases at V and 0 bases at J; junction bases unmatched: 13. This CDR3 contains 19 residues. CDR3 residues: CASSTSGTGFESSGNTIYF. CDR3 bases: TGTGCCAGTAGTACGTCCGGGACAGGGTTTGAAAGCTCTGGAAACACCATATATTTT.

The sample holds a few counts of this clone. The rearrangement links TRBV7-8 to TRBJ2-1; D is perhaps TRBD1 or TRBD2 (5 bases each). This CDR3 spans 14 amino acids. Looked up from germline, CDR1 is SGHVS and CDR2 is FQNEAQ. Trimming pared 2 bases from V and 12 bases from J, leaving 17 bases between. The CDR3 loop reads CASSLQNNRDPQFF. CDR3 coding DNA: TGTGCCAGCAGCTTACAAAACAACCGGGACCCGCAGTTCTTC. Complete variable domain (other parts from reference TRBV7-8 and TRBJ2-1): GAGVSQSPRYKVAKRGQDVALRCDPISGHVSLFWYQQALGQGPEFLTYFQNEAQLDKSGLPSDRFFAERPEGSVSTLKIQRTQQEDSAVYLCASSLQNNRDPQFFGPGTRLTVL.